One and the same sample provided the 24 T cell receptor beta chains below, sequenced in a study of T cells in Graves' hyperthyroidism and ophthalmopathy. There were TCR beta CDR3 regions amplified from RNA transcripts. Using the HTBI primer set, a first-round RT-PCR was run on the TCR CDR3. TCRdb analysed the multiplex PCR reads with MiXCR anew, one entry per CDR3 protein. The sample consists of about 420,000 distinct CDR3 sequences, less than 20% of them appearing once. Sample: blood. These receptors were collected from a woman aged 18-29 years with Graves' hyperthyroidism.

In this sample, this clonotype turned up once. Written as DNA, the CDR3 is TGTGCCAGCAGCTTAAACGGGGGTGAGCAGTTCTTC. Residues: CASSLNGGEQFF. This chain links TRBV11-2 with TRBJ2-1; weak D call: TRBD2 (6 bases). This CDR3 has 12 amino acids. Germline CDR1 reads SGHAT; CDR2 reads FQNNGV. With 2 bases removed from V and 9 bases from J, the gap between germline ends came to 8 bases.

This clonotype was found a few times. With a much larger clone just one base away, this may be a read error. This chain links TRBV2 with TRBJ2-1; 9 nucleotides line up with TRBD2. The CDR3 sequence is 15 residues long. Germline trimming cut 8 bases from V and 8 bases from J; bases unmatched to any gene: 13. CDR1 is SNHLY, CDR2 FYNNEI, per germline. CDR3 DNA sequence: TGTGCCAGCGGGGGGGGGGGGACTAGCATCTATGAGCAGTTCTTC. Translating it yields CASGGGGTSIYEQFF.

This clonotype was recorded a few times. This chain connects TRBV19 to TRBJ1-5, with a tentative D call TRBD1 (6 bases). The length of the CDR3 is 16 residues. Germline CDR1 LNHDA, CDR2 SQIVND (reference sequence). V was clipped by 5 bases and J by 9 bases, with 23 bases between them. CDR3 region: CASSVKQGAHPGPQHF. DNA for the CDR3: TGTGCCAGTAGTGTAAAACAGGGAGCCCATCCAGGGCCCCAGCATTTT.

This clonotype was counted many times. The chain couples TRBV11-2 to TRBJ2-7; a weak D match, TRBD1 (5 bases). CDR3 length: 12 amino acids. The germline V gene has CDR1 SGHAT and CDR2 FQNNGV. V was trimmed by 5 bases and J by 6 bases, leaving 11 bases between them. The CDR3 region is CASSPQGGEQYF. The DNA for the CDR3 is TGTGCCAGCAGCCCCCAGGGCGGCGAGCAGTACTTC.

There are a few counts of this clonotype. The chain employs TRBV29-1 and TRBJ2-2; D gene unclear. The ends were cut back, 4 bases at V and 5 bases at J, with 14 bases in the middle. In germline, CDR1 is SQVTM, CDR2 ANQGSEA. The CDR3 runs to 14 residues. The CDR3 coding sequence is TGCAGCGTTGTTGTGAATGTGGGTACCGGGGAGCTGTTTTTT. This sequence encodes CSVVVNVGTGELFF.

The CDR3 DNA is TGTGCCAGCACCTCTATGCCAGCTGGCAGTGAGCAGTTCTTC. Translated, it gives CASTSMPAGSEQFF. The rearrangement joins TRBV9 to TRBJ2-1; no definite D call. Germline V gives CDR1 SGDLS, CDR2 YYNGEE. V lost 6 bases, J lost 9 bases, and 19 bases lay in between. The CDR3 has 14 residues.

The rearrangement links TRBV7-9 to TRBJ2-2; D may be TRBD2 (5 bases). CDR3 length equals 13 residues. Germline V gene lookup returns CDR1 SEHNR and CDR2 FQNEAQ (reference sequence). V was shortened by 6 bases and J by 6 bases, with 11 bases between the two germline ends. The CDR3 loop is CASRRRLAGELFF. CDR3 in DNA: TGTGCCAGCAGGAGGAGGTTGGCCGGGGAGCTGTTTTTT.

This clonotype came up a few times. CDR3 amino acids: CSAISPGTSGFAGEQFF. DNA of the CDR3: TGCAGTGCCATTTCTCCGGGGACTAGCGGATTTGCTGGGGAGCAGTTCTTC. The V and J genes are TRBV20-1 and TRBJ2-1; 11 bases map to TRBD2. This CDR3 is 17 amino acids long. Germline lookup yields CDR1 DFQATT and CDR2 SNEGSKA (reference sequence). With V trimmed by 6 bases and J by 10 bases, 20 bases remained unmatched.

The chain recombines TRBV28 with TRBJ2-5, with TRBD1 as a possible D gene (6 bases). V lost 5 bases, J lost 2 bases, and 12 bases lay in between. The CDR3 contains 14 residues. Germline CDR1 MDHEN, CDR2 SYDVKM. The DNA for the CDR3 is TGTGCCAGCAGTCTTCCGGGACAACAAGAGACCCAGTACTTC. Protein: CASSLPGQQETQYF. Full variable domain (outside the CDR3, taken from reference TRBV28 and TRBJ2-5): DVKVTQSSRYLVKRTGEKVFLECVQDMDHENMFWYRQDPGLGLRLIYFSYDVKMKEKGDIPEGYSVSREKKERFSLILESASTNQTSMYLCASSLPGQQETQYFGPGTRLLVL.

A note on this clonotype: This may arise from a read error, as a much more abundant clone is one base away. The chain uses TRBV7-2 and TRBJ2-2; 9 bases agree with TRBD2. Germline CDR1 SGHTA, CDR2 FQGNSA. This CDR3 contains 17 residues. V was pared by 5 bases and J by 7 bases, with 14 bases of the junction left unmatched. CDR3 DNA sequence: TGTGCCAGCAGCCTCGGCGGGGGGGCCAGCATCGGCGGGGAGCTGTTTTTT. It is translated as CASSLGGGASIGGELFF.

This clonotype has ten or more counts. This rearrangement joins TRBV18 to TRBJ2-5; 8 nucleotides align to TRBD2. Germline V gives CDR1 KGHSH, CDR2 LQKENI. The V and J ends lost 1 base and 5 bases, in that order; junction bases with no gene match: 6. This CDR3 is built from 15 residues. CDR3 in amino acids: CASSPQGLVEETQYF. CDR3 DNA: TGTGCCAGCTCACCACAGGGACTAGTCGAGGAGACCCAGTACTTC.

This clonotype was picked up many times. This CDR3 reads CASTPRPDQETQYF. For the CDR3, the DNA is TGTGCCAGCACCCCCAGGCCGGACCAAGAGACCCAGTACTTC. The chain couples TRBV6-1 to TRBJ2-5; unclear D gene. V was clipped by 7 bases and J by 0 bases, with 12 bases between them. The germline gives CDR1 MNHNS, CDR2 SASEGT. The CDR3 sequence is 14 residues long.

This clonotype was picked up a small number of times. CDR3 sequence: CASSSGQPSKQYF. The CDR3 DNA reads as TGTGCCAGCAGTTCCGGACAACCTAGTAAGCAGTACTTC. The rearrangement uses TRBV28 and TRBJ2-7, with D possibly being TRBD1 (5 bases). Germline values: CDR1 MDHEN, CDR2 SYDVKM. The CDR3 loop spans 13 amino acids. With 4 bases removed from V and 8 bases from J, the gap between germline ends came to 15 bases.

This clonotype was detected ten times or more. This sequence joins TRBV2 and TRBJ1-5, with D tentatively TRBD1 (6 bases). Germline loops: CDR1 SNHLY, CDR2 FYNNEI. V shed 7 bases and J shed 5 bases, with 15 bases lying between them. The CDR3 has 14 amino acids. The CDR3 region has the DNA TGTGCCAGCAAAAAGCGGGGGGGCTATCAGCCCCAGCATTTT. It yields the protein CASKKRGGYQPQHF. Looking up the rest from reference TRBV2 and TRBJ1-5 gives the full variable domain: EPEVTQTPSHQVTQMGQEVILRCVPISNHLYFYWYRQILGQKVEFLVSFYNNEISEKSEIFDDQFSVERPDGSNFTLKIRSTKLEDSAMYFCASKKRGGYQPQHFGDGTRLSIL.

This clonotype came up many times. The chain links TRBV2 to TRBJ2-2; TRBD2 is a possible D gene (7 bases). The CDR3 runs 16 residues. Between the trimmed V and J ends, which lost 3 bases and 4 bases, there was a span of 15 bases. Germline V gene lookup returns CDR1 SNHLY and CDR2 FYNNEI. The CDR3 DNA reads TGTGCCAGCAGTGATGCCGGGGGGCGGTTCACCGGGGAGCTGTTTTTT. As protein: CASSDAGGRFTGELFF.

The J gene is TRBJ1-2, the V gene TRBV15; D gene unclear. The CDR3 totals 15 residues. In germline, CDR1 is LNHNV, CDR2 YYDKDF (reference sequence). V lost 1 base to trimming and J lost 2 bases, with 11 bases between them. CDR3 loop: CATSRVLRGNYGYTF. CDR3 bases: TGTGCCACCAGCAGAGTTCTACGAGGGAACTATGGCTACACCTTC.

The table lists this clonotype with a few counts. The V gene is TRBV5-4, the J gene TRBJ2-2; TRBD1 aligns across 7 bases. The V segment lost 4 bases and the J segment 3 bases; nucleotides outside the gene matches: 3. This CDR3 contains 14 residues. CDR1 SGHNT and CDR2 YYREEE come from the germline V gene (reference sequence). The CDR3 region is CASSLDRHTGELFF. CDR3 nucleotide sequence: TGTGCCAGCAGCCTGGACAGGCACACCGGGGAGCTGTTTTTT.

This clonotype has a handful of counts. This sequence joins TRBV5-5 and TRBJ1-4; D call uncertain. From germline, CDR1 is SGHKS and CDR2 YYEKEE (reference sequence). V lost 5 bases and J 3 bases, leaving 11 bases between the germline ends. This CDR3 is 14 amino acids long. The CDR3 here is CASSLALSNEKLFF. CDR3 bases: TGTGCCAGCAGTCTTGCCCTATCTAATGAAAAACTGTTTTTT.

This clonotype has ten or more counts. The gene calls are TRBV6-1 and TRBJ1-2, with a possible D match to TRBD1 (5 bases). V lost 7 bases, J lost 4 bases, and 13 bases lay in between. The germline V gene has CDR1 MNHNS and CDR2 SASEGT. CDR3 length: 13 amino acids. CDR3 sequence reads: CASTPREAYGYTF. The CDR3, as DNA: TGTGCCAGCACCCCCAGGGAAGCCTATGGCTACACCTTC.

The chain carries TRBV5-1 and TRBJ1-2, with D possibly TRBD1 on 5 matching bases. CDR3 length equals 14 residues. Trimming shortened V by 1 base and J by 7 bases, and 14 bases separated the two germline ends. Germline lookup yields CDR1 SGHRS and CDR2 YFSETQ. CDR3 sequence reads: CASSLSQGRGGYTF. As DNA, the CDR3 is TGCGCCAGCAGCTTGTCCCAGGGAAGAGGTGGCTACACCTTC.

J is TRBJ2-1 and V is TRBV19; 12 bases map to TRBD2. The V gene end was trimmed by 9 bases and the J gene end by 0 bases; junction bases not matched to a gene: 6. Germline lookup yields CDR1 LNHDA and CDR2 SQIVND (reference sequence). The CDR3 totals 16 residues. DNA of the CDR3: TGTGCCAGCAGCATGACTAGCGGGAGCTCCTACAATGAGCAGTTCTTC. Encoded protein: CASSMTSGSSYNEQFF.

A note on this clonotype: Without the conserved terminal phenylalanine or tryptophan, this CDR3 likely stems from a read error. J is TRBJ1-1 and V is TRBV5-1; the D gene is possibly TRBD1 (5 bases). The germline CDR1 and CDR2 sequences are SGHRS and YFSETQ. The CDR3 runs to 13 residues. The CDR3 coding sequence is TGCGCCGGCAGCTTGGATAGGGGCACTGAAGCTTTCCTT. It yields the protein CAGSLDRGTEAFL.

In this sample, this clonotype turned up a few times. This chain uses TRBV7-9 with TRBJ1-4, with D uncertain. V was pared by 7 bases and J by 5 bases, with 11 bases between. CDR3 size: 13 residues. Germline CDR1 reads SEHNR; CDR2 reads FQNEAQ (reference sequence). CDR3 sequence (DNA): TGTGCCAGCAACCGTGGCCCAAATGAAAAACTGTTTTTT. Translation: CASNRGPNEKLFF. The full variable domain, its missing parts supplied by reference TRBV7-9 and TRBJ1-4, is DTGVSQNPRHKITKRGQNVTFRCDPISEHNRLYWYRQTLGQGPEFLTYFQNEAQLEKSRLLSDRFSAERPKGSFSTLEIQRTEQGDSAMYLCASNRGPNEKLFFGSGTQLSVL.

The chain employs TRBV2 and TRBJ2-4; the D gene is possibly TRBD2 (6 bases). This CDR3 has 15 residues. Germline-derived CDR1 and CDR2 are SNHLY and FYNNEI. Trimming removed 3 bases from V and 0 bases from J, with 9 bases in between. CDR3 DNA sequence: TGTGCCAGCAGTGATATGCGGGGAGCCAAAAACATTCAGTACTTC. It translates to CASSDMRGAKNIQYF.